Included here is one T cell receptor beta chain sequence, with context. Its target is unknown. This sample is part of a study of blood T cells in healthy people across ages. Overall study results and limits: Lack of knowledge of donor CMV status possibly confounded expanded clonotype changes.

For the second PCR, which ran for roughly 6 to 12 cycles, a sample-barcoded 5' primer and a J-beta primer mix were used. TCRdb itself ran the 5' RACE reads through MiXCR, one entry per CDR3 protein. The repertoire holds about 680,000 distinct CDR3 sequences, with roughly 49% as singletons. This CDR3 has 15 residues. V dropped 6 bases and J dropped 10; count of bases not matched to a gene: 8. The germline V gene encodes CDR1 MDHEN and CDR2 SYDVKM. This clonotype was sampled from a woman aged 55-70 years in good health. The rearrangement uses TRBV28 and TRBJ2-1, with 14 bases matching TRBD2. The sample was blood. CDR3: CASRRLAGGPREQFF. The CDR3 nucleotides read TGTGCCAGCAGAAGACTAGCGGGAGGGCCAAGGGAGCAGTTCTTC.